What follows are 25 T cell receptor beta chains derived from one specimen sequenced in a study of response to subunit inactivated influenza vaccine. TCRdb itself ran the RT-PCR reads through MiXCR, one entry per CDR3 protein. The data contain about 480,000 distinct CDR3 sequences, about 25% of them singletons. This specimen consisted of CD4+ T cells sorted from PBMCs, obtained more than 4 days after vaccination. These receptors originate from a man aged 50-60 years who received an inactivated influenza vaccine.

CDR3 sequence (DNA): TGTGCCACCAGCAGAGCGGCAGATACGCAGTATTTT. Translating it yields CATSRAADTQYF. The chain combines TRBV15 with TRBJ2-3; D is undetermined. V lost 1 base to trimming and J lost 4 bases, with 3 bases between them. Per germline, CDR1 LNHNV and CDR2 YYDKDF (reference sequence). The CDR3 has 12 residues.

This chain connects TRBV20-1 to TRBJ2-1, with D perhaps TRBD1 or TRBD2 (5 bases each). Germline loops: CDR1 DFQATT, CDR2 SNEGSKA (reference sequence). The ends were cut back, 4 bases at V and 7 bases at J, with 14 bases in the middle. The CDR3 is 13 residues long. The CDR3: CSAIGTTANEQFF. Written as DNA, the CDR3 is TGCAGTGCTATCGGGACCACCGCGAATGAGCAGTTCTTC.

This clonotype has ten or more counts. The rearrangement links TRBV15 to TRBJ2-2; 9 bases match TRBD1. This CDR3 spans 16 amino acids. Per germline, CDR1 LNHNV and CDR2 YYDKDF (reference sequence). Trimming removed 1 base from V and 7 bases from J; junction bases left unmatched: 7. This chain's CDR3 is CATSRGGTGTVGELFF. CDR3 DNA: TGTGCCACCAGCAGAGGCGGGACAGGGACGGTCGGGGAGCTGTTTTTT.

The chain recombines TRBV12-3 or TRBV12-4 with TRBJ1-3, with 10 bases that match TRBD1. The CDR3 sequence is 16 residues long. With 1 base clipped from V and 4 bases from J, the junction kept 4 bases outside the gene matches. The CDR3 region has the DNA TGTGCCAGCAGTTTAGGACAGGGGGCGCGCGGAAACACCATATATTTT. It yields the protein CASSLGQGARGNTIYF.

The V call is TRBV20-1, the J call TRBJ1-1; D might be TRBD1 (5 bases). The germline V gene has CDR1 DFQATT and CDR2 SNEGSKA (reference sequence). V was pared by 3 bases and J by 1 base, with 12 bases between. This CDR3 spans 14 amino acids. The CDR3, as DNA: TGCAGTGCTAGTGGCAGGACAAAGAACACTGAAGCTTTCTTT. Translating gives CSASGRTKNTEAFF.

CDR3 loop: CASSSATGGRVQHF. The CDR3 DNA is TGTGCCAGCAGTTCAGCGACAGGGGGCCGTGTTCAGCATTTT. The J gene is TRBJ1-5, the V gene TRBV6-2 or TRBV6-3, with 10 bases aligning to TRBD1. Germline lookup yields CDR1 MNHEY and CDR2 SVGEGT. This CDR3 is built from 14 residues. Trimming cost V 4 bases and J 13 bases; bases outside gene matches: 10.

The V gene is TRBV20-1, the J gene TRBJ2-5; TRBD2 matches at 9 bases. CDR3 length: 18 amino acids. Germline CDR1 DFQATT, CDR2 SNEGSKA (reference sequence). V lost 0 bases to trimming and J lost 4 bases; unmatched junction nucleotides: 15. For the CDR3, the DNA is TGCAGTGCTAGAGATGCGGCGGCTAGCGGGGTTTTGAGAGAGACCCAGTACTTC. Protein sequence: CSARDAAASGVLRETQYF.

This clonotype was counted a few times. The chain has TRBV2 and TRBJ2-2, with TRBD2 as a possible D gene (5 bases). This CDR3 comprises 15 residues. V dropped 7 bases and J dropped 4 bases, with 16 bases sitting between them. Germline V lookup: CDR1 SNHLY, CDR2 FYNNEI. The CDR3 is CASTAGSAITGELFF. The CDR3 DNA sequence: TGTGCCAGCACGGCGGGCAGCGCGATCACCGGGGAGCTGTTTTTT.

This clonotype was counted a few times. V is TRBV6-4 and J is TRBJ2-1; D uncertain. The CDR3 extends over 15 amino acids. The germline V gene encodes CDR1 MRHNA and CDR2 SNTAGT. Deletions cut 7 bases from V and 0 bases from J, with 13 bases between. CDR3 coding DNA: TGTGCCAGCACCCAGGACGTGAGCTCCTACAATGAGCAGTTCTTC. Translation gives CASTQDVSSYNEQFF.

This clonotype was picked up a small number of times. This chain joins TRBV12-3 or TRBV12-4 and TRBJ2-3; 11 nucleotides align to TRBD2. Germline trimming cut 4 bases from V and 1 base from J; bases unmatched to any gene: 4. The length of the CDR3 is 16 residues. The CDR3 nucleotides are TGTGCCAGCAGTTCCCAGACTAGCGGGGGCACAGATACGCAGTATTTT. Protein sequence: CASSSQTSGGTDTQYF.

This clonotype was counted between two and nine times. The CDR3 loop is CASSSVELGGTDTQYF. The CDR3 DNA reads as TGCGCCAGCAGTAGCGTTGAACTAGGGGGCACAGATACGCAGTATTTT. V and J are TRBV4-3 and TRBJ2-3; D is tentatively TRBD1 or TRBD2 (5 bases each). Trimming pared 6 bases from V and 1 base from J, leaving 17 bases between. There are 16 residues in the CDR3. Germline CDR1 is LGHNA and CDR2 is YSLEER.

This clonotype was counted a few times. The genes are TRBV24-1 and TRBJ2-3; D unresolved. Trimming cost V 5 bases and J 1 base, with 12 bases left between them. Looked up from germline, CDR1 is KGHDR and CDR2 is SFDVKD. This CDR3 is 15 amino acids long. CDR3 in DNA: TGTGCCACCAGTGGAGTACAGACCCGCACAGATACGCAGTATTTT. It codes for CATSGVQTRTDTQYF.

As for this clonotype: This may be a read error, as it is one base from a much larger clone. The V and J genes are TRBV27 and TRBJ2-1; TRBD2 matches 7 bases. There are 13 residues in the CDR3. Germline CDR1 MNHEY, CDR2 SMNVEV (reference sequence). V lost 3 bases and J lost 6; bases outside the gene matches: 2. The CDR3 DNA follows: TGTGCCAGCAGTTTCCGACTAGCCAATGAGCAGTTCTTC. Residues: CASSFRLANEQFF.

The chain links TRBV4-1 to TRBJ2-5; 10 bases are shared with TRBD2. Germline assignment: CDR1 MGHRA and CDR2 YSYEKL. The CDR3 loop spans 18 amino acids. After removal of 1 base from V and 3 bases from J, the junction contained 11 bases not matched to a gene. This CDR3 is CASSQGLAGGTGEETQYF. The CDR3 bases are TGCGCCAGCAGCCAAGGATTAGCGGGGGGCACTGGTGAAGAGACCCAGTACTTC.

This clonotype was detected only a few times. The V and J genes are TRBV20-1 and TRBJ2-7, with 10 bases matching TRBD2. This CDR3 spans 15 amino acids. Germline trimming cut 1 base from V and 3 bases from J; bases unmatched to any gene: 6. The germline CDR1 and CDR2 sequences are DFQATT and SNEGSKA (reference sequence). Here the CDR3 DNA reads TGCAGTGCTAGAGTGGTAGCGGGAGGCGGCTACGAGCAGTACTTC. Its translation is CSARVVAGGGYEQYF.

In its sample, this clonotype was seen a few times. The V call is TRBV10-3, the J call TRBJ2-1; perhaps TRBD2 as D (6 bases). This CDR3 comprises 15 residues. Between the trimmed V and J ends, which lost 7 bases and 5 bases, there was a span of 18 bases. Germline CDR1 and CDR2: ENHRY and SYGVKD. The CDR3 nucleotides are TGTGCCATCACCGAAGGGGACTCCCGGGACAATGAGCAGTTCTTC. It yields the protein CAITEGDSRDNEQFF.

The CDR3 DNA follows: TGCAGTGCTAGTCCCCTGGGCGGGAAGAACCTACCCGGCACAGATACGCAGTATTTT. Amino acids: CSASPLGGKNLPGTDTQYF. The V and J genes are TRBV20-1 and TRBJ2-3; D is possibly TRBD2 (6 bases). V lost 3 bases, J lost 1 base, and 26 bases lay in between. The germline gives CDR1 DFQATT, CDR2 SNEGSKA (reference sequence). The CDR3 runs 19 residues.

Only a few counts were recorded for this clonotype. The chain uses TRBV2 and TRBJ2-5, with D tentatively TRBD1 (5 bases). This CDR3 spans 10 amino acids. Looked up from germline, CDR1 is SNHLY and CDR2 is FYNNEI. The V end was cut by 5 bases, the J end by 13 bases, with 11 bases between. CDR3: CASSSDTTYF. The CDR3 coding sequence is TGTGCCAGCAGTTCGGACACAACGTACTTC.

CDR3 in DNA: TGTGCCACCAGTGATTCCGCTGCGGGAGCCTACAATGAGCAGTTCTTC. The encoded protein is CATSDSAAGAYNEQFF. This rearrangement joins TRBV24-1 to TRBJ2-1, with 7 bases lining up with TRBD2. Germline V gene data show CDR1 as KGHDR and CDR2 as SFDVKD. After removal of 2 bases from V and 2 bases from J, the junction contained 5 bases not matched to a gene. This CDR3 has 16 residues.

The V and J genes are TRBV6-5 and TRBJ1-1; 8 bases are shared with TRBD1. The CDR3 sequence is 14 residues long. The V gene's germline CDR1 is MNHEY and CDR2 SVGAGI. Losses at the gene ends were 2 bases for V and 5 bases for J; bases not matched to a gene: 4. CDR3 amino acids: CASSYAGQVTEAFF. The CDR3 nucleotides are TGTGCCAGCAGTTACGCGGGACAGGTAACTGAAGCTTTCTTT.

This clonotype was detected only a few times. V gene TRBV10-3 combines with J gene TRBJ2-7; 7 nucleotides line up with TRBD2. Losses at the gene ends were 4 bases for V and 2 bases for J; bases not matched to a gene: 5. The V gene's germline CDR1 is ENHRY and CDR2 SYGVKD. The CDR3 spans 14 residues. The CDR3 here is CAISGLAETYEQYF. The CDR3 nucleotides are TGTGCCATCAGTGGTCTAGCGGAGACCTACGAGCAGTACTTC.

CDR3 amino acids: CASSQIQGNNYGYTF. The CDR3 DNA sequence: TGTGCCAGCAGCCAAATACAGGGAAATAACTATGGCTACACCTTC. The J gene is TRBJ1-2, the V gene TRBV4-2, with D possibly matching TRBD1 (6 bases). V was shortened by 2 bases and J by 1 base, with 11 bases between the two germline ends. This CDR3 has 15 amino acids. CDR1 LGHNA and CDR2 YNFKEQ come from the germline V gene.

This clonotype was seen a handful of times. This chain connects TRBV18 to TRBJ2-5, with D perhaps matching TRBD1 (5 bases). Germline V gene lookup returns CDR1 KGHSH and CDR2 LQKENI. Trimming took off 2 bases at V and 2 bases at J, with 9 bases between the two ends. This CDR3 contains 14 residues. CDR3 region: CASSPVTAQETQYF. CDR3 DNA: TGTGCCAGCTCACCAGTGACAGCACAAGAGACCCAGTACTTC.

The chain has TRBV27 and TRBJ2-7; D is uncertain. Per germline, CDR1 MNHEY and CDR2 SMNVEV (reference sequence). CDR3 length equals 14 residues. Trimming removed 3 bases at V and 3 bases at J, with 12 bases between. The CDR3 loop is CASSLAGPDYEQYF. CDR3 nucleotides: TGTGCCAGCAGTTTGGCTGGGCCCGACTACGAGCAGTACTTC.

V usage is TRBV4-3 and J usage is TRBJ2-1; 8 bases match TRBD2. The ends lost 2 bases at V and 0 bases at J; junction bases unmatched: 9. The germline V gene has CDR1 LGHNA and CDR2 YSLEER. This CDR3 is built from 18 residues. The CDR3, as DNA: TGCGCCAGCAGCCAACCCCTGGGACGGGGGGGCTCCTACAATGAGCAGTTCTTC. Translating gives CASSQPLGRGGSYNEQFF.